This passage covers 28 T cell receptor beta chains from one sample sequenced in a study of T-cell reconstitution after alpha-beta-depleted transplantation in children. Using unique molecular identifiers, the investigators prepared the TCRbeta library. TCRdb redid the calling of the PCR reads with MiXCR, one entry per CDR3 protein. The sample yields 450,000 to 550,000 distinct CDR3 sequences, about an eighth seen once. Here the sequenced sample was PBMCs, mostly from graft donor cells, taken 180 days after TCRalphabeta/CD19-depleted stem cell transplant. These receptors all come from a female patient aged 2-10 years who had a stem cell transplant for aplastic anemia, so the T cells may come from the graft donor.

This chain joins TRBV7-2 and TRBJ2-3, with 13 bases matching TRBD2. Losses at the gene ends were 4 bases for V and 4 bases for J; bases not matched to a gene: 5. Germline V gene sequence: CDR1 SGHTA, CDR2 FQGNSA. CDR3 size: 16 residues. The CDR3 DNA is TGTGCCAGCAGCTCCGGACTAGCGGGAGCGGCAGATACGCAGTATTTT. Its translation is CASSSGLAGAADTQYF.

This clonotype was found a few times. This chain links TRBV4-3 with TRBJ2-1, with 8 bases matching TRBD2. CDR1 and CDR2 (germline): LGHNA, YSLEER. With V trimmed by 0 bases and J by 0 bases, 1 base remained unmatched. The CDR3 length is 16 residues. Here the CDR3 reads CASSQELAASYNEQFF. The CDR3 bases are TGCGCCAGCAGCCAAGAACTAGCGGCCTCCTACAATGAGCAGTTCTTC.

This clonotype was counted ten times or more. The CDR3 protein is CASSVLLAGVNEQFF. The DNA for the CDR3 is TGCGCCAGCAGTGTACTACTAGCGGGAGTAAATGAGCAGTTCTTC. J is TRBJ2-1 and V is TRBV10-2, with 11 bases fitting TRBD2. V was pared by 4 bases and J by 7 bases, with 6 bases of the junction left unmatched. This CDR3 is built from 15 residues. Germline lookup yields CDR1 WSHSY and CDR2 SAAADI.

The CDR3 loop is CASIQTGERYEQYF. The CDR3 nucleotides read TGTGCCAGCATCCAGACAGGGGAGAGGTACGAGCAGTACTTC. This chain links TRBV6-2 or TRBV6-3 with TRBJ2-7; 8 bases match TRBD1. The CDR3 sequence is 14 residues long. Germline V CDR1 and CDR2: MNHEY, SVGEGT. The V gene end was trimmed by 7 bases and the J gene end by 4 bases; junction bases not matched to a gene: 9.

The V gene is TRBV7-9, the J gene TRBJ2-4; D may be TRBD1 or TRBD2 (5 bases each). This CDR3 is 14 amino acids long. Trimming took 1 base from V and 5 from J, leaving 9 bases between them. Germline assignment: CDR1 SEHNR and CDR2 FQNEAQ (reference sequence). The CDR3 here is CASSLGGIENIQYF. In nucleotides, the CDR3 is TGTGCCAGCAGCTTAGGGGGGATAGAAAACATTCAGTACTTC.

This clonotype came up a few times. The gene calls are TRBV18 and TRBJ2-1; D is ambiguous. The CDR3 spans 18 residues. In germline, CDR1 is KGHSH, CDR2 LQKENI. The V end was cut by 4 bases, the J end by 6 bases, with 25 bases between. The CDR3 DNA sequence: TGTGCCAGCTCACTGAGTGGTGGTCCCAGAGCGCGCACCAATGAGCAGTTCTTC. Protein product: CASSLSGGPRARTNEQFF.

In this sample, this clonotype turned up many times. The chain links TRBV3-1 to TRBJ2-7, with TRBD2 matching over 8 bases. Trimming cost V 4 bases and J 4 bases; bases outside gene matches: 3. The CDR3 length is 13 residues. Germline-derived CDR1 and CDR2 are LGHDT and YNNKEL (reference sequence). The CDR3: CASSLAGRYEQYF. CDR3 in DNA: TGTGCCAGCAGCCTAGCGGGAAGGTACGAGCAGTACTTC.

This chain joins TRBV28 and TRBJ1-1; D is ambiguous. CDR1 and CDR2 (germline): MDHEN, SYDVKM. Trimming pared 6 bases from V and 3 bases from J, leaving 8 bases between. The CDR3 extends over 12 amino acids. The CDR3 DNA follows: TGTGCCAGCAGGGAAGGAGACACTGAAGCTTTCTTT. Its translation is CASREGDTEAFF.

This chain links TRBV28 with TRBJ2-4; D remains unclear. V dropped 0 bases and J dropped 0 bases, with 9 bases sitting between them. This CDR3 contains 16 residues. Germline assignment: CDR1 MDHEN and CDR2 SYDVKM. In nucleotides, the CDR3 is TGTGCCAGCAGTTTATGGATGGGCAGAGCCAAAAACATTCAGTACTTC. It encodes CASSLWMGRAKNIQYF.

This clonotype was seen at least ten times. The chain combines TRBV12-3 or TRBV12-4 with TRBJ2-5, with TRBD2 identical over 9 bases. This CDR3 is built from 13 residues. V lost 4 bases, J lost 5 bases, and 2 bases stayed unmatched. CDR3 sequence (DNA): TGTGCCAGCAGTTATAGCGGGAGCGAGACCCAGTACTTC. It specifies CASSYSGSETQYF.

Here the CDR3 DNA reads TGCAGTGCTAGAGGAGGGGTCGGCCAGGTCCCTGAAGCTTTCTTT. It translates to CSARGGVGQVPEAFF. This chain uses TRBV20-1 with TRBJ1-1, with D perhaps matching TRBD1 (5 bases). The CDR3 sequence is 15 residues long. The V gene lost 1 base and the J gene lost 6 bases, with 18 bases spanning the gap. Germline CDR1 DFQATT, CDR2 SNEGSKA (reference sequence).

This clonotype has more than one count but fewer than ten. The chain couples TRBV18 to TRBJ2-1; 13 nucleotides align to TRBD2. After removal of 3 bases from V and 4 bases from J, the junction contained 9 bases not matched to a gene. This CDR3 is built from 18 residues. The V gene's germline CDR1 is KGHSH and CDR2 LQKENI. The CDR3 DNA reads TGTGCCAGCTCACCCTACGGATTACTAGCGGGAGGGTACAATGAGCAGTTCTTC. This encodes CASSPYGLLAGGYNEQFF.

This clonotype was observed at least ten times. The chain recombines TRBV6-1 with TRBJ2-5; weak D call: TRBD1 (6 bases). From germline, CDR1 is MNHNS and CDR2 SASEGT. This CDR3 has 13 residues. With 4 bases removed from V and 4 bases from J, the gap between germline ends came to 10 bases. Written as DNA, the CDR3 is TGTGCCAGCAGTGCCGGGACAACAGAGACCCAGTACTTC. This gives the protein CASSAGTTETQYF.

The CDR3 here is CASSPPGGLLTDTQYF. In DNA, the CDR3 is TGTGCCAGCTCACCACCGGGAGGGCTATTGACAGATACGCAGTATTTT. This chain uses TRBV18 with TRBJ2-3; 7 bases fit TRBD2. Germline V gene data show CDR1 as KGHSH and CDR2 as LQKENI. V shed 0 bases and J 3 bases; nucleotides not matched to a gene: 6. This CDR3 has 16 amino acids. Supplemented by reference TRBV18 and TRBJ2-3, the full variable domain reads NAGVMQNPRHLVRRRGQEARLRCSPMKGHSHVYWYRQLPEEGLKFMVYLQKENIIDESGMPKERFSAEFPKEGPSILRIQQVVRGDSAAYFCASSPPGGLLTDTQYFGPGTRLTVL.

The chain recombines TRBV27 with TRBJ2-3, with D possibly being TRBD2 (6 bases). V lost 8 bases and J 3 bases, leaving 18 bases between the germline ends. Germline values: CDR1 MNHEY, CDR2 SMNVEV (reference sequence). The CDR3 has 15 amino acids. CDR3 loop: CASVHRSGQTDTQYF. The CDR3 DNA is TGTGCCAGCGTTCACCGAAGCGGGCAAACAGATACGCAGTATTTT.

This sequence joins TRBV28 and TRBJ2-7; the D gene is possibly TRBD2 (7 bases). V shed 8 bases and J shed 4 bases, with 21 bases lying between them. The CDR3 is made up of 15 amino acids. CDR1 is MDHEN, CDR2 SYDVKM, per germline. The CDR3: CASALGASGSYEQYF. CDR3 coding DNA: TGTGCCAGCGCTCTGGGGGCTAGCGGCTCTTACGAGCAGTACTTC.

This clonotype was counted between two and nine times. The chain recombines TRBV7-2 with TRBJ2-5; 8 bases align to TRBD1. After removal of 0 bases from V and 5 bases from J, the junction contained 5 bases not matched to a gene. In germline, CDR1 is SGHTA, CDR2 FQGNSA. The CDR3 covers 15 residues. CDR3 in amino acids: CASSLAAGGRETQYF. The CDR3 coding sequence is TGTGCCAGCAGCTTAGCTGCAGGGGGCCGGGAGACCCAGTACTTC.

The chain recombines TRBV11-2 with TRBJ2-5, with 7 bases fitting TRBD1. From germline, CDR1 is SGHAT and CDR2 FQNNGV. The J segment lost 0 bases and the V segment lost 6 bases, leaving 10 bases of the junction unmatched. This CDR3 has 16 amino acids. CDR3 residues: CASSPWGQKYQETQYF. In DNA, the CDR3 is TGTGCCAGCAGTCCCTGGGGACAGAAGTACCAAGAGACCCAGTACTTC.

The rearrangement links TRBV27 to TRBJ2-5; no clear D gene. V was shortened by 0 bases and J by 5 bases, with 16 bases between the two germline ends. There are 16 residues in the CDR3. CDR1 is MNHEY, CDR2 SMNVEV, per germline (reference sequence). The CDR3 DNA is TGTGCCAGCAGTTTATCGTGGCGGTTCCTGGGCGAGACCCAGTACTTC. Translating it yields CASSLSWRFLGETQYF.

This clonotype was recorded a few times. V usage is TRBV7-2 and J usage is TRBJ2-1; no reliable D call. Germline CDR1 is SGHTA and CDR2 is FQGNSA. This CDR3 contains 16 residues. The ends were cut back, 4 bases at V and 0 bases at J, with 13 bases in the middle. This CDR3 reads CASSWVFRSSYNEQFF. CDR3 DNA sequence: TGTGCCAGCAGCTGGGTGTTCCGGAGCTCCTACAATGAGCAGTTCTTC.

This clonotype was observed a handful of times. The V call is TRBV4-3, the J call TRBJ2-7, with TRBD1 matching over 7 bases. Germline values: CDR1 LGHNA, CDR2 YSLEER. The CDR3 consists of 14 residues. Unmatched junction bases numbered 6, after V lost 4 bases and J lost 3 bases. CDR3 sequence (DNA): TGCGCCAGCAGCCCTATGACAGGGAACTACGAGCAGTACTTC. Translation: CASSPMTGNYEQYF.

This clonotype was counted ten times or more. The rearrangement links TRBV12-3 or TRBV12-4 to TRBJ2-1; the D is unclear. This CDR3 region has 17 residues. The V end lost 6 bases, the J end lost 0 bases, and 18 bases lay between the germline ends. CDR3: CASRAKSGGSSYNEQFF. The CDR3 DNA reads TGTGCCAGCAGGGCAAAGTCTGGCGGCAGCTCCTACAATGAGCAGTTCTTC.

The chain uses TRBV5-1 and TRBJ2-1; D possibly uses TRBD1 or TRBD2 (5 bases each). Germline CDR1 and CDR2: SGHRS and YFSETQ. With 1 base removed from V and 4 bases from J, the gap between germline ends came to 12 bases. The length of the CDR3 is 15 residues. CDR3 region: CASSLSGGGYNEQFF. CDR3 in DNA: TGCGCCAGCAGCTTGTCGGGTGGGGGTTACAATGAGCAGTTCTTC.

This chain uses TRBV7-9 with TRBJ2-5; no definite D call. The germline V and J ends were trimmed by 5 bases and 1 base, with 17 bases remaining between them. The CDR3 length is 16 residues. CDR1 is SEHNR, CDR2 FQNEAQ, per germline (reference sequence). The CDR3 reads CASSHLPLTFQETQYF. CDR3 DNA: TGTGCCAGCAGCCACCTCCCACTGACCTTCCAAGAGACCCAGTACTTC.

This clonotype has ten or more counts. J is TRBJ2-1 and V is TRBV6-2 or TRBV6-3, with 8 bases fitting TRBD1. This CDR3 contains 14 residues. V shed 6 bases, J shed 9 bases, and the junction held 10 bases outside the gene matches. Germline CDR1 is MNHEY and CDR2 is SVGEGT. CDR3 amino acids: CASRKGQGSSEQFF. CDR3 bases: TGTGCCAGCAGGAAAGGACAGGGCTCGAGTGAGCAGTTCTTC.

The rearrangement links TRBV29-1 to TRBJ1-4; D is ambiguous. CDR3 length equals 10 residues. Germline lookup yields CDR1 SQVTM and CDR2 ANQGSEA. Trimming removed 3 bases from V and 12 bases from J, with 8 bases in between. The CDR3 loop is CSVDSGELFF. DNA of the CDR3: TGCAGCGTTGATTCTGGGGAACTGTTTTTT.

This clonotype has ten or more counts. CDR3 DNA sequence: TGCGCCAGCAGCTTCGGACGGGCCTCTTCCTACAATGAGCAGTTCTTC. This codes for CASSFGRASSYNEQFF. The rearrangement joins TRBV5-1 to TRBJ2-1; D remains unclear. This CDR3 spans 16 amino acids. Trimming left V 2 bases short and J 1 base short, with 13 bases between. Germline V gives CDR1 SGHRS, CDR2 YFSETQ.

This clonotype was counted between two and nine times. This chain links TRBV28 with TRBJ2-5; possibly TRBD1 or TRBD2 for D (6 bases each). Germline CDR1 MDHEN, CDR2 SYDVKM. The CDR3 extends over 15 amino acids. V was shortened by 10 bases and J by 3 bases, with 21 bases between the two germline ends. CDR3 DNA: TGTGCCACCGCCCCGGCATGGGGGGCAGAAGAGACCCAGTACTTC. As protein: CATAPAWGAEETQYF.